This entry is about one T cell receptor beta chain. These data originate in a study of shared clonotypes between healthy human individuals. J lost 2 bases, V lost 4 bases, and 6 bases had no gene match. The CDR3 has 15 amino acids. Looked up from germline, CDR1 is SGHKS and CDR2 is YYEKEE (reference sequence). TCRdb's copy holds only in-frame clones and misses some; the assay was immunoSEQ multiplex PCR. Among roughly 2.6 million clones listed, about 92% were seen once. The rearrangement uses TRBV5-5 and TRBJ1-5; 7 nucleotides align to TRBD1. This receptor was taken from a man aged 18 to 29 in good health. The sample was naive CD4+ T cells sorted from blood. Described subset: CD45RA+ positively selected. The CDR3 loop is CASSEQGSGNQPQHF. CDR3 DNA: TGTGCCAGCAGCGAACAGGGGAGCGGCAATCAGCCCCAGCATTTT.